This is a list of T cell receptor beta chains from one sample in a study of prognosis after radiotherapy for stage I lung cancer. TCRdb analysed the multiplex PCR reads with MiXCR anew, one entry per CDR3 protein. The table shows approximately 30,000 distinct CDR3 sequences, with 25% to 35% occurring only once. The specimen comprised PBMCs, sampled before or after stereotactic body radiation therapy (not recorded which). The source of these receptors is a donor aged 50 or older with non-small cell lung cancer. Both conserved end residues are part of each CDR3. A D gene is named only where the DNA matches it firmly. The size entry is marked missing in some rows and otherwise reads once, few, many or a size class.

clone_size: many
d_call: TRBD2
j_call: TRBJ2-7
v_call: TRBV28
cdr3_aa: CASSSDRGGLAGPHYEQYF

clone_size: many
d_call: .
j_call: TRBJ1-4
v_call: TRBV5-8
cdr3_aa: CASSLGRRHAVEKLFF

clone_size: .
d_call: TRBD1
j_call: TRBJ2-7
v_call: TRBV28
cdr3_aa: CASWDREISYEQYF

clone_size: .
d_call: .
j_call: TRBJ2-7
v_call: TRBV11-2
cdr3_aa: CASSLVQGWEQYF

clone_size: .
d_call: TRBD2
j_call: TRBJ2-1
v_call: TRBV11-3
cdr3_aa: CASNSTGTSGRANEQFF

clone_size: many
d_call: .
j_call: TRBJ2-1
v_call: TRBV15
cdr3_aa: CATSRGLNNEQFF

clone_size: few
d_call: .
j_call: TRBJ2-7
v_call: TRBV7-6
cdr3_aa: CASSPARGWYEQYF

clone_size: many
d_call: TRBD2
j_call: TRBJ2-3
v_call: TRBV2
cdr3_aa: CASLAGGSTDTQYF

clone_size: many
d_call: .
j_call: TRBJ2-7
v_call: TRBV4-1
cdr3_aa: CASSQDLGRWGYEQYF

clone_size: many
d_call: TRBD1
j_call: TRBJ1-2
v_call: TRBV2
cdr3_aa: CASTRQGADYGYTF

clone_size: many
d_call: .
j_call: TRBJ2-6
v_call: TRBV4-1
cdr3_aa: CASSQDWVREGANVLTF

clone_size: many
d_call: TRBD1
j_call: TRBJ1-4
v_call: TRBV30
cdr3_aa: CAWEEGAGEKLFF

clone_size: many
d_call: TRBD1
j_call: TRBJ2-4
v_call: TRBV12-3/TRBV12-4
cdr3_aa: CASSLTRRDRNIQYF

clone_size: many
d_call: .
j_call: TRBJ1-5
v_call: TRBV27
cdr3_aa: CASRKGFNQPQHF

clone_size: .
d_call: TRBD2
j_call: TRBJ2-3
v_call: TRBV5-1
cdr3_aa: CASSPPGLASDTQYF

clone_size: many
d_call: TRBD2
j_call: TRBJ2-3
v_call: TRBV11-2
cdr3_aa: CASSLGRTSGSTDTQYF

clone_size: medium-sized
d_call: .
j_call: TRBJ2-1
v_call: TRBV5-1
cdr3_aa: CASSLEGRREGEQFF

clone_size: many
d_call: .
j_call: TRBJ1-2
v_call: TRBV5-4
cdr3_aa: CASSSNQGLYGYTF

clone_size: many
d_call: TRBD2
j_call: TRBJ2-1
v_call: TRBV12-3/TRBV12-4
cdr3_aa: CASSFFTSGEIEQFF

clone_size: many
d_call: TRBD2
j_call: TRBJ2-5
v_call: TRBV5-1
cdr3_aa: CASSLLAGGETQYF

clone_size: many
d_call: TRBD1
j_call: TRBJ2-2
v_call: TRBV19
cdr3_aa: CASSIAIGTGRTGELFF

clone_size: .
d_call: .
j_call: TRBJ2-2
v_call: TRBV5-1
cdr3_aa: CASSPVQGHRSGELFF

clone_size: few
d_call: .
j_call: TRBJ2-5
v_call: TRBV25-1
cdr3_aa: CASNENGETQYF

clone_size: many
d_call: TRBD1
j_call: TRBJ2-7
v_call: TRBV27
cdr3_aa: CATRGQAGYEQYF

clone_size: .
d_call: TRBD2
j_call: TRBJ2-7
v_call: TRBV7-9
cdr3_aa: CASSLTSGGYEQYF

clone_size: many
d_call: .
j_call: TRBJ1-1
v_call: TRBV9
cdr3_aa: CASSSGSEAFF

clone_size: .
d_call: .
j_call: TRBJ2-7
v_call: TRBV27
cdr3_aa: CASSPTASYEQYF

clone_size: few
d_call: .
j_call: TRBJ2-5
v_call: TRBV11-1
cdr3_aa: CASSLGTQRVETQYF

clone_size: many
d_call: .
j_call: TRBJ1-6
v_call: TRBV6-8
cdr3_aa: CASSYEGTYNSPLHF

clone_size: many
d_call: TRBD1
j_call: TRBJ2-1
v_call: TRBV7-3
cdr3_aa: CASSTTGQGYNEQFF

clone_size: .
d_call: .
j_call: TRBJ2-3
v_call: TRBV30
cdr3_aa: CSWSLGLSTDTQYF

clone_size: many
d_call: .
j_call: TRBJ2-1
v_call: TRBV5-4
cdr3_aa: CASSLLGRDYNEQFF

clone_size: many
d_call: .
j_call: TRBJ2-1
v_call: TRBV2
cdr3_aa: CASSRYNEQFF

clone_size: many
d_call: .
j_call: TRBJ1-5
v_call: TRBV6-4
cdr3_aa: CASSARAGRSQPQHF

clone_size: many
d_call: .
j_call: TRBJ2-3
v_call: TRBV3-1
cdr3_aa: CASRATSTDTQYF

clone_size: many
d_call: .
j_call: TRBJ1-2
v_call: TRBV6-1
cdr3_aa: CASSETGSYGYTF

clone_size: many
d_call: .
j_call: TRBJ2-1
v_call: TRBV19
cdr3_aa: CASTNAFSSYNEQFF

clone_size: many
d_call: .
j_call: TRBJ2-1
v_call: TRBV20-1
cdr3_aa: CSVTHLESASDNEQFF

clone_size: many
d_call: .
j_call: TRBJ1-6
v_call: TRBV6-1
cdr3_aa: CASSERYNSPLHF

clone_size: many
d_call: .
j_call: TRBJ2-7
v_call: TRBV28
cdr3_aa: CASRSRGFPYEQYF

clone_size: many
d_call: .
j_call: TRBJ1-5
v_call: TRBV6-1
cdr3_aa: CAIRSVNQPQHF

clone_size: many
d_call: .
j_call: TRBJ1-3
v_call: TRBV18
cdr3_aa: CASSHGQYSGNTIYF

clone_size: .
d_call: TRBD2
j_call: TRBJ2-7
v_call: TRBV6-1
cdr3_aa: CASGKLADEQYF

clone_size: .
d_call: .
j_call: TRBJ1-6
v_call: TRBV5-5
cdr3_aa: CASSLISNSPLHF

clone_size: few
d_call: .
j_call: TRBJ2-1
v_call: TRBV12-3/TRBV12-4
cdr3_aa: CASSFSRRGPNEQFF

clone_size: many
d_call: TRBD1
j_call: TRBJ1-1
v_call: TRBV6-1
cdr3_aa: CASSSGTGDEAFF

clone_size: .
d_call: TRBD2
j_call: TRBJ2-1
v_call: TRBV4-2
cdr3_aa: CASSPQLSGIGGQFF

clone_size: many
d_call: TRBD1
j_call: TRBJ2-7
v_call: TRBV3-1
cdr3_aa: CASSRPGTGFSYEQYF

clone_size: .
d_call: TRBD2
j_call: TRBJ2-1
v_call: TRBV28
cdr3_aa: CATLTSLTAEQFF

clone_size: medium-sized
d_call: .
j_call: TRBJ2-1
v_call: TRBV13
cdr3_aa: CASQSGSSYNEQFF

clone_size: many
d_call: TRBD1
j_call: TRBJ1-5
v_call: TRBV7-2
cdr3_aa: CASSLIGTGGQPQHF